This T cell receptor (beta chain) was sequenced for a study of blood T cells in healthy people across ages. Germline trimming cut 6 bases from V and 3 bases from J; bases unmatched to any gene: 8. This CDR3 has 15 amino acids. Looked up from germline, CDR1 is SGHRS and CDR2 is YFSETQ. Primers used in a second PCR of about 7 to 12 cycles were a sample-barcoded 5' primer and a J-beta primer mix. TCRdb ran MiXCR on the 5' RACE reads and lists one entry per CDR3 protein. Of some 880,000 distinct CDR3 sequences listed, about 37% are singletons. The sequenced sample consisted of blood. The J gene is TRBJ2-3, the V gene TRBV5-1, with 9 bases fitting TRBD1. This TCR derives from a man aged 18 to 30 in good health. CDR3 in DNA: TGCGCCAGCACCTCAAGGGACAGGGAAACAGATACGCAGTATTTT. Translation: CASTSRDRETDTQYF.